These 19 T cell receptor beta chains were all obtained from the same sample, sequenced in a study of OX40 agonist ivuxolimab in advanced cancers. The library came from the immunoSEQ multiplex PCR assay. Here the immuneACCESS table is served through TCRdb, limited to in-frame sequences with V and J called. Missing clones are a known gap in these copies; in checked studies unresolved V genes cover under half, and the rest lacks a known reason. The table for this sample lists 35,000 to 50,000 clones; around 88% of them were counted only once. Together, the top ten hold less than 35% of the sample. The sequencing used CD4+ or CD8+ T cells sorted from blood, collected in a trial of the OX40 agonist ivuxolimab. The receptors shown here come from an adult with an advanced solid tumor such as melanoma, head and neck, liver or kidney cancer.

The gene calls are TRBV6-6 and TRBJ1-5; weak D call: TRBD1 (5 bases). V lost 5 bases, J lost 8 bases, and 16 bases lay in between. In germline, CDR1 is MNHNY, CDR2 SVGAGI (reference sequence). This CDR3 has 14 amino acids. This CDR3 is CASSVQGMGKPQHF. As DNA, the CDR3 is TGTGCCAGCAGTGTGCAGGGCATGGGGAAGCCCCAGCATTTT.

V is TRBV10-1 and J is TRBJ2-5, with unresolved D. CDR3 size: 14 residues. CDR1 is WNHNN and CDR2 is SYGVQD in the germline V gene (reference sequence). Trimming removed 3 bases at V and 3 bases at J, with 11 bases between. CDR3 DNA sequence: TGCGCCAGCAGTGATATCGACCGAGAAGAGACCCAGTACTTC. Its translation is CASSDIDREETQYF.

The V gene is TRBV7-9, the J gene TRBJ2-5, with D perhaps matching TRBD1 (6 bases). The CDR3 length is 14 residues. Trimming pared 7 bases from V and 3 bases from J, leaving 15 bases between. Germline V gene sequence: CDR1 SEHNR, CDR2 FQNEAQ (reference sequence). CDR3 in amino acids: CASTARTEKETQYF. Written as DNA, the CDR3 is TGTGCCAGCACCGCTCGGACAGAAAAAGAGACCCAGTACTTC.

V and J are TRBV7-9 and TRBJ2-1; 10 bases match TRBD2. This CDR3 contains 15 residues. Germline V gene lookup returns CDR1 SEHNR and CDR2 FQNEAQ (reference sequence). V gave up 4 bases and J gave up 8 bases; unmatched junction bases: 8. Written as DNA, the CDR3 is TGTGCCAGCAGCTCTCTAGCGGGAGTTGAGGATGAGCAGTTCTTC. This gives the protein CASSSLAGVEDEQFF.

This clone showed up just a few times. CDR3 sequence reads: CASSILGRIPNEKLFF. The CDR3 DNA reads as TGTGCCAGTAGTATCCTGGGACGGATCCCTAATGAAAAACTGTTTTTT. This chain uses TRBV19 with TRBJ1-4, with D tentatively TRBD1 (5 bases). V lost 3 bases and J lost 3, with 14 bases in between. The CDR3 has 16 residues. Per germline, CDR1 LNHDA and CDR2 SQIVND (reference sequence).

CDR3 bases: TGTGCCAGCAGCTTAGGAGGTGGACAGGGCGGTACCGGGGAGCTGTTTTTT. Protein product: CASSLGGGQGGTGELFF. The chain joins TRBV11-2 to TRBJ2-2; 8 bases fit TRBD1. The V gene end was trimmed by 1 base and the J gene end by 5 bases; junction bases not matched to a gene: 9. CDR3 length: 17 amino acids. Germline CDR1 reads SGHAT; CDR2 reads FQNNGV.

V gene TRBV6-1 combines with J gene TRBJ2-2; D is uncertain. This CDR3 is 15 amino acids long. Trimming pared 0 bases from V and 4 bases from J, leaving 9 bases between. Germline V gives CDR1 MNHNS, CDR2 SASEGT. This chain's CDR3 is CASSEAVGVTGELFF. CDR3 nucleotide sequence: TGTGCCAGCAGTGAAGCGGTTGGGGTCACCGGGGAGCTGTTTTTT.

V and J are TRBV28 and TRBJ1-1; unclear D gene. V was trimmed by 2 bases and J by 5 bases, leaving 6 bases between them. This CDR3 has 12 residues. Germline V gene lookup returns CDR1 MDHEN and CDR2 SYDVKM. The CDR3 loop is CASSLKGTEAFF. The CDR3 DNA follows: TGTGCCAGCAGTTTAAAGGGAACTGAAGCTTTCTTT.

This clone has a count of ten or more. J is TRBJ1-2 and V is TRBV4-2, with D perhaps matching TRBD1 (6 bases). The germline V and J ends were trimmed by 4 bases and 3 bases, with 15 bases remaining between them. The CDR3 totals 15 residues. Germline-derived CDR1 and CDR2 are LGHNA and YNFKEQ. This CDR3 reads CASSPGEGVYYGYTF. CDR3 coding DNA: TGTGCCAGCAGCCCGGGGGAGGGGGTTTACTATGGCTACACCTTC.

This rearrangement joins TRBV28 to TRBJ1-2, with 8 bases aligning to TRBD1. This CDR3 comprises 13 residues. CDR1 and CDR2 from the germline V gene are MDHEN and SYDVKM. Trimming took 4 bases from V and 4 from J; bases not matched to a gene: 2. For the CDR3, the DNA is TGTGCCAGCAGTTCCCAGGGGGCCTATGGCTACACCTTC. It translates to CASSSQGAYGYTF.

The chain combines TRBV6-4 with TRBJ2-3, with TRBD1 matching over 11 bases. J was trimmed by 4 bases and V by 3 bases; bases with no gene match: 0. Germline V CDR1 and CDR2: MRHNA, SNTAGT. The CDR3 consists of 14 residues. This CDR3 is CASSEGQGADTQYF. The CDR3 coding sequence is TGTGCCAGCAGTGAGGGACAGGGGGCAGATACGCAGTATTTT.

The V call is TRBV5-4, the J call TRBJ2-5; TRBD1 aligns across 8 bases. Per germline, CDR1 SGHNT and CDR2 YYREEE (reference sequence). CDR3 size: 15 residues. V shed 0 bases, J shed 4 bases, and the junction held 5 bases outside the gene matches. The CDR3 region has the DNA TGTGCCAGCAGCTTGGCAGGGGGCGAGGGAGAGACCCAGTACTTC. It yields the protein CASSLAGGEGETQYF.

The chain combines TRBV6-6 with TRBJ2-7; 7 positions agree with TRBD1. CDR1 MNHNY and CDR2 SVGAGI come from the germline V gene (reference sequence). Germline trimming cut 0 bases from V and 4 bases from J; bases unmatched to any gene: 6. CDR3 length: 15 residues. Here the CDR3 reads CASSYSRGGGYEQYF. In nucleotides, the CDR3 is TGTGCCAGCAGTTACTCGAGAGGGGGCGGATACGAGCAGTACTTC.

This clone is a singleton in its sample. V and J are TRBV4-2 and TRBJ1-5; 9 bases agree with TRBD1. Germline V gene data show CDR1 as LGHNA and CDR2 as YNFKEQ. V gave up 1 base and J gave up 5 bases; unmatched junction bases: 6. CDR3 length: 16 amino acids. The CDR3 DNA sequence: TGTGCCAGCAGCCAAGCGGTTCGGGACAGGGATCAGCCCCAGCATTTT. Its protein product is CASSQAVRDRDQPQHF.

The chain joins TRBV5-1 to TRBJ1-2; tentatively, D is TRBD1 (5 bases). CDR3 size: 13 residues. Germline V gene data show CDR1 as SGHRS and CDR2 as YFSETQ. V gave up 5 bases and J gave up 8 bases, with 16 bases separating them. CDR3 bases: TGCGCCAGCAGTCGGGACGCCCTTAAGGGCTACACCTTC. It translates to CASSRDALKGYTF.

The gene calls are TRBV2 and TRBJ2-1, with D perhaps matching TRBD1 (6 bases). Trimming pared 7 bases from V and 4 bases from J, leaving 14 bases between. Germline CDR1 reads SNHLY; CDR2 reads FYNNEI. This CDR3 region has 14 residues. CDR3 amino acids: CASNRDRYYNEQFF. In DNA form, the CDR3 reads TGTGCCAGCAATCGAGACAGGTATTACAATGAGCAGTTCTTC.

This chain uses TRBV5-1 with TRBJ2-1; D gene uncertain. This CDR3 comprises 15 residues. CDR1 is SGHRS, CDR2 YFSETQ, per germline. V was pared by 4 bases and J by 0 bases, with 11 bases between. The CDR3 DNA follows: TGCGCCAGCAGCCCCCAGGAGAGCTCCTACAATGAGCAGTTCTTC. This encodes CASSPQESSYNEQFF.

This sequence joins TRBV10-2 and TRBJ2-1; 10 nucleotides align to TRBD2. This CDR3 is 17 amino acids long. CDR1 WSHSY and CDR2 SAAADI come from the germline V gene. Trimming removed 6 bases from V and 0 bases from J; junction bases left unmatched: 8. The CDR3 loop reads CASRLGLADTSYNEQFF. The CDR3 DNA sequence: TGCGCCAGCAGACTTGGACTAGCGGATACCTCCTACAATGAGCAGTTCTTC.

The V call is TRBV6-4, the J call TRBJ1-5; D remains ambiguous. The CDR3 has 13 amino acids. The V gene lost 4 bases and the J gene lost 4 bases, with 8 bases spanning the gap. Germline-derived CDR1 and CDR2 are MRHNA and SNTAGT. Written as DNA, the CDR3 is TGTGCCAGCAGTGCCGAAGAGAATCAGCCCCAGCATTTT. Its translation is CASSAEENQPQHF.